In this sample, the clone carrying this T cell receptor (beta chain) turned up a few times. The germline V and J ends were trimmed by 8 bases and 1 base, with 3 bases remaining between them. The CDR3 spans 10 residues. Per the germline V gene, CDR1 is LGHDT and CDR2 is YNNKEL (reference sequence). Reverse transcription of about 0.5 to 1 ug RNA was carried out with random hexamers. TCR beta CDR3 was amplified by immunoSEQ covering 54 Vbeta and 13 Jbeta. TCRdb reanalysed the immunoSEQ multiplex PCR reads using MiXCR and keeps one entry per CDR3 protein. Altogether 150,000 or so distinct CDR3 sequences are present, 90% to 95% being singletons, with the ten largest covering 0.16%. The source of the sample is a study of CD8 T cells in Susac syndrome.

V gene TRBV3-1 combines with J gene TRBJ2-7; D is ambiguous. The TCR was taken from a human donor with Susac syndrome. Sequenced sample: CD4+ T cells from PBMCs. The CDR3, as DNA: TGTGCCAGCGGTTCCTACGAGCAGTACTTC. Protein product: CASGSYEQYF.